These 23 T cell receptor beta chains came from one sample sequenced in a study of a mutant IDH1 vaccine in newly diagnosed glioma. Their specific antigens are unknown. The table came from immunoSEQ multiplex PCR; TCRdb's copy has only in-frame clones and leaves some out. Of roughly 46,000 clones in the sample, 70% to 85% were seen once. The time point is: week 47, end of study. Vaccine doses each comprised 300 ug of mutant IDH1 20-mer peptide, with topical imiquimod. The input for sequencing was PBMCs, taken from a glioma patient whose treatment included an IDH1 peptide vaccine. Receptors were obtained from a woman aged 30 to 39 with glioma. Some clones in this sample may be carry-over from other donors' samples.

V is TRBV28 and J is TRBJ1-4; D unresolved. The length of the CDR3 is 14 residues. V lost 2 bases and J lost 0, with 4 bases in between. Germline-derived CDR1 and CDR2 are MDHEN and SYDVKM. CDR3 in amino acids: CASSLQPTNEKLFF. CDR3 coding DNA: TGTGCCAGCAGTTTACAGCCAACTAATGAAAAACTGTTTTTT.

This clone was seen just once. This chain joins TRBV2 and TRBJ2-3, with unresolved D. V shed 7 bases and J shed 4 bases, with 3 bases lying between them. This CDR3 spans 10 amino acids. CDR1 is SNHLY, CDR2 FYNNEI, per germline. The CDR3 region is CASTADTQYF. The CDR3 bases are TGTGCCAGCACTGCAGATACGCAGTATTTT. Together with reference TRBV2 and TRBJ2-3, the CDR3 gives the full variable domain: EPEVTQTPSHQVTQMGQEVILRCVPISNHLYFYWYRQILGQKVEFLVSFYNNEISEKSEIFDDQFSVERPDGSNFTLKIRSTKLEDSAMYFCASTADTQYFGPGTRLTVL.

The chain combines TRBV10-3 with TRBJ1-1; TRBD1 matches 8 bases. Germline trimming cut 6 bases from V and 4 bases from J; bases unmatched to any gene: 4. The germline V gene has CDR1 ENHRY and CDR2 SYGVKD. The CDR3 is 13 amino acids. CDR3 nucleotide sequence: TGTGCCATCAGCCTAGGACAGGGCACTGAAGCTTTCTTT. Its protein product is CAISLGQGTEAFF.

The V call is TRBV7-3, the J call TRBJ2-7, with 10 bases that match TRBD1. The germline gives CDR1 SGHTA, CDR2 FQGTGA. V was clipped by 5 bases and J by 5 bases; unmatched bases: 6. This CDR3 contains 14 residues. The CDR3 DNA follows: TGTGCCAGCAGCCCTCGGACAGGGGGGCACGAGCAGTACTTC. Translating gives CASSPRTGGHEQYF.

This chain joins TRBV9 and TRBJ1-1; D ambiguous. The germline gives CDR1 SGDLS, CDR2 YYNGEE. CDR3 length: 13 residues. The V end lost 3 bases, the J end lost 8 bases, and 14 bases lay between the germline ends. The CDR3 region has the DNA TGTGCCAGCAGCGGACGTCTCTCCCGGGAAGCTTTCTTT. The encoded protein is CASSGRLSREAFF.

In DNA form, the CDR3 reads TGTGCCAGCAGAAACAGGGGGCCTGGGGGGGAGCTGTTTTTT. This codes for CASRNRGPGGELFF. The chain links TRBV6-5 to TRBJ2-2; 9 nucleotides line up with TRBD1. The CDR3 totals 14 residues. Looked up from germline, CDR1 is MNHEY and CDR2 is SVGAGI. Germline trimming cut 6 bases from V and 8 bases from J; bases unmatched to any gene: 7.

This clone was picked up one time. CDR3 nucleotides: TGTGCCAGCAGCCGGTCTGGAGATACGCAGTATTTT. Translating gives CASSRSGDTQYF. The chain couples TRBV2 to TRBJ2-3; D is unresolved. Trimming stripped 6 bases from V and 5 bases from J, with 9 bases between. Germline V gene lookup returns CDR1 SNHLY and CDR2 FYNNEI. The CDR3 spans 12 residues.

Remarks on this clone: The junction and the germline gene differ at one end; a read error may be behind it. V gene TRBV5-4 combines with J gene TRBJ2-3, with TRBD2 identical over 16 bases. This CDR3 has 14 amino acids. Looked up from germline, CDR1 is SGHNT and CDR2 is YYREEE (reference sequence). CDR3 residues: CASSPSGTSGRAGF. The DNA for the CDR3 is TGTGCCAGCAGCCCATCCGGGACTAGCGGGAGGGCCGGTTTT.

This chain connects TRBV27 to TRBJ2-3; 9 nucleotides align to TRBD2. CDR1 MNHEY and CDR2 SMNVEV come from the germline V gene (reference sequence). The CDR3 runs to 17 residues. With 5 bases clipped from V and 0 bases from J, the junction kept 9 bases outside the gene matches. The CDR3 is CASSQPPTSGSTDTQYF. In DNA, the CDR3 is TGTGCCAGCAGTCAACCTCCGACTAGCGGAAGCACAGATACGCAGTATTTT.

Comment on this clone: One end of the junction varies from germline; a read error may be responsible. The chain has TRBV7-7 and TRBJ2-2, with unresolved D. The CDR3 is 12 residues long. CDR1 is SSHAT, CDR2 FNYEAQ, per germline (reference sequence). Written as DNA, the CDR3 is TGTGCTAGCAGCATAGGCGCCGGGGAGCTGTTTTTT. Protein: CASSIGAGELFF. The entire variable domain, with the rest obtained from reference TRBV7-7 and TRBJ2-2, is as follows: GAGVSQSPRYKVTKRGQDVTLRCDPISSHATLYWYQQALGQGPEFLTYFNYEAQPDKSGLPSDRFSAERPEGSISTLTIQRTEQRDSAMYRCASSIGAGELFFGEGSRLTVL.

The gene calls are TRBV25-1 and TRBJ1-1; perhaps TRBD1 as D (5 bases). The CDR3 is 16 amino acids. Trimming left V 1 base short and J 1 base short, with 13 bases between. Germline-derived CDR1 and CDR2 are MGHDK and SYGVNS. CDR3: CASSESIGGENTEAFF. CDR3 bases: TGTGCCAGCAGTGAATCGATCGGGGGGGAGAACACTGAAGCTTTCTTT.

This chain connects TRBV21-1 to TRBJ1-4; TRBD1 is taken as the D call from the table, unchecked against the DNA. TRBV21-1 is flagged as a pseudogene. The CDR3 runs to 13 residues. The CDR3 region has the DNA TGTGCCAGCAGCAAAGCGTCAAATGAAAAACTGTTTTTT. Its protein product is CASSKASNEKLFF.

V gene TRBV4-1 combines with J gene TRBJ2-1; D ambiguous. Germline CDR1 MGHRA, CDR2 YSYEKL. The CDR3 length is 12 residues. V was cut by 3 bases and J by 8 bases, with 8 bases left in between. Here the CDR3 DNA reads TGCGCCAGCAGCCACCGGGTGGATGAGCAGTTCTTC. Encoded protein: CASSHRVDEQFF.

The rearrangement joins TRBV19 to TRBJ2-2; D may correspond to TRBD1 or TRBD2 (5 bases each). CDR3 length equals 15 residues. V lost 5 bases to trimming and J lost 3 bases, with 13 bases between them. CDR1 LNHDA and CDR2 SQIVND come from the germline V gene (reference sequence). CDR3 in amino acids: CASSHGDGYTGELFF. As DNA, the CDR3 is TGTGCCAGTAGTCATGGGGACGGGTACACCGGGGAGCTGTTTTTT.

This chain links TRBV6-5 with TRBJ2-3; the match to TRBD2 covers 12 bases. The CDR3 is made up of 16 amino acids. Germline lookup yields CDR1 MNHEY and CDR2 SVGAGI. The junction had 8 bases not matched to a gene; V was cut back by 4 bases and J by 6 bases. The CDR3: CASSWASGRAMDTQYF. CDR3 nucleotide sequence: TGTGCCAGCAGTTGGGCTAGCGGGAGGGCCATGGATACGCAGTATTTT.

J is TRBJ1-4 and V is TRBV25-1; a weak D match, TRBD1 (6 bases). Trimming left V 4 bases short and J 7 bases short, with 10 bases between. This CDR3 has 13 amino acids. Germline lookup yields CDR1 MGHDK and CDR2 SYGVNS. The CDR3 sequence is CASSVPGVEKLFF. Here the CDR3 DNA reads TGTGCCAGCAGTGTTCCAGGGGTTGAAAAACTGTTTTTT.

The rearrangement joins TRBV6-1 to TRBJ1-1; no reliable D call. CDR3 length: 14 residues. V was pared by 8 bases and J by 4 bases, with 17 bases between. Germline CDR1 is MNHNS and CDR2 is SASEGT. The CDR3 DNA reads TGTGCCAGCCGGAGTCAGGCCCGGAGCACTGAAGCTTTCTTT. It translates to CASRSQARSTEAFF.

The J gene is TRBJ2-7, the V gene TRBV2; the D gene is possibly TRBD1 (6 bases). The CDR3 consists of 14 residues. Trimming stripped 6 bases from V and 6 bases from J, with 18 bases between. In germline, CDR1 is SNHLY, CDR2 FYNNEI. The CDR3 region is CASRITGLAAEQYF. CDR3 sequence (DNA): TGTGCCAGCAGGATTACAGGGCTAGCTGCCGAGCAGTACTTC. The variable domain in full, with the rest retrieved from reference TRBV2 and TRBJ2-7, is EPEVTQTPSHQVTQMGQEVILRCVPISNHLYFYWYRQILGQKVEFLVSFYNNEISEKSEIFDDQFSVERPDGSNFTLKIRSTKLEDSAMYFCASRITGLAAEQYFGPGTRLTVT.

The chain is built from TRBV25-1 and TRBJ2-7, with 8 bases identical to TRBD2. From germline, CDR1 is MGHDK and CDR2 SYGVNS. J gave up 9 bases and V 5 bases, and 9 bases lay outside the gene matches. The CDR3 has 13 residues. The CDR3 region has the DNA TGTGCCAGCAGTTTGCGGGAGGTATCTCGGCAGTACTTC. It yields the protein CASSLREVSRQYF.

The rearrangement uses TRBV19 and TRBJ1-5; D unclear. CDR3 length equals 14 residues. V was trimmed by 7 bases and J by 2 bases, leaving 12 bases between them. Germline values: CDR1 LNHDA, CDR2 SQIVND (reference sequence). CDR3 sequence: CASTQLHRNQPQHF. CDR3 nucleotides: TGTGCCAGTACGCAACTGCATCGCAATCAGCCCCAGCATTTT.

The genes are TRBV10-3 and TRBJ1-5, with D maybe TRBD1 (5 bases). CDR3 length: 13 residues. Germline loops: CDR1 ENHRY, CDR2 SYGVKD. Trimming cost V 7 bases and J 4 bases, with 11 bases left between them. The CDR3 bases are TGTGCCATCAAGAGGGGAGAAAATCAGCCCCAGCATTTT. Protein: CAIKRGENQPQHF.

This rearrangement joins TRBV6-1 to TRBJ1-2; 7 bases line up with TRBD1. J lost 5 bases, V lost 5 bases, and 5 bases had no gene match. There are 13 residues in the CDR3. Germline V gene sequence: CDR1 MNHNS, CDR2 SASEGT. The CDR3 loop is CASSYTGDYGYTF. As DNA, the CDR3 is TGTGCCAGCAGTTATACAGGGGATTATGGCTACACCTTC.

V gene TRBV7-2 combines with J gene TRBJ2-5, with D hard to call. In germline, CDR1 is SGHTA, CDR2 FQGNSA. The CDR3 has 11 residues. The V gene lost 2 bases and the J gene lost 7 bases, with 5 bases spanning the gap. The CDR3 sequence is CASSLRVTQYF. DNA for the CDR3: TGTGCCAGCAGCTTACGAGTGACCCAGTACTTC. Filled out from reference TRBV7-2 and TRBJ2-5, the complete variable domain reads GAGVSQSPSNKVTEKGKDVELRCDPISGHTALYWYRQSLGQGLEFLIYFQGNSAPDKSGLPSDRFSAERTGGSVSTLTIQRTQQEDSAVYLCASSLRVTQYFGPGTRLLVL.